This TCR beta chain was obtained from a study of beta chain features in type 1 diabetes. Study findings and constraints: Cells with high TCR expression could be over-represented when cDNA is sequenced. Any PCR bias toward short templates would affect both groups alike. TCRB CDR3s from Type 1 diabetes patients were moderately but significantly shorter in all four CD4+ subsets.

Comment on this clone: No antigen is known for it.

By way of CD45RO/CCR7/CD25/CD127/CD95/CD27, the CD4+ regulatory, stem cell-like memory, central memory and naive cells were sorted. The authors reverse transcribed all of the isolated RNA, so sequencing captured expressed TCRB transcripts. Method: immunoSEQ multiplex PCR; TCRdb's copy keeps in-frame clones and lacks some. Of about 25,000 clones listed, under 70% are singletons. The CDR3 totals 15 residues. The J segment lost 0 bases and the V segment lost 6 bases, leaving 1 base of the junction unmatched. Germline V gene sequence: CDR1 MNHEY, CDR2 SMNVEV (reference sequence). The clonotype comes from a woman in her thirties or forties with type 1 diabetes. Sequenced input: stem cell memory CD4+ T cells from blood. This chain connects TRBV27 to TRBJ1-4; 10 bases line up with TRBD1. In DNA form, the CDR3 reads TGTGCCAGCAGGGACAGGGGGTCAACTAATGAAAAACTGTTTTTT. Translation gives CASRDRGSTNEKLFF. The complete variable domain, with remaining parts taken from reference TRBV27 and TRBJ1-4, reads EAQVTQNPRYLITVTGKKLTVTCSQNMNHEYMSWYRQDPGLGLRQIYYSMNVEVTDKGDVPEGYKVSRKEKRNFPLILESPSPNQTSLYFCASRDRGSTNEKLFFGSGTQLSVL.